The rows below give T cell receptor beta chains drawn from one sample of a study of blood T cell repertoires in COVID-19. This table comes from immunoSEQ multiplex PCR, and its TCRdb copy is limited to in-frame clones, with some not included. The repertoire has about 170,000 clones, roughly nine tenths of them found once; the top ten carry approximately 9.9%. The sequencing sample was made of peripheral blood. Receptors were obtained from a woman aged 55-70 years with COVID-19, enrolled during active disease. Each CDR3 is given with its conserved first and last residue. Each record gives: clone size, V gene, CDR3 protein. A row's size may be missing; if present it is once, few, many or a size class.

.	TRBV19	CASSVAVQGTDTQYF
.	TRBV6-6	CASSPRQGWSNTEAFF
.	TRBV6-6	CASSYSGQSYEQYF
.	TRBV6-5	CASSTDRANNQPQHF
.	TRBV18	CASSPGGRDEQYF
.	TRBV12-3/TRBV12-4	CASNTALNSPLHF
.	TRBV14	CASYSGAFSTDTQYF
.	TRBV19	CASRRQGLMNTEAFF
.	TRBV29-1	CSVEPGGGRDYGYTF
.	TRBV19	CASSISAGGEGTEAFF
few	TRBV5-4	CASSPGGGDTQYF
few	TRBV28	CASSSPPGGGYTF
.	TRBV10-2	CASQYSSGGANTGELFF
.	TRBV10-1	CASSDGTGNQPQHF
.	TRBV6-5	CASSFGQGVGYEQYF
.	TRBV5-4	CASSLELASYEQYF